These T cell receptor beta chains were read from a single sample in a study of cytomegalovirus exposure and HLA in healthy donors. Data came from immunoSEQ multiplex PCR; TCRdb stores just in-frame clones and leaves some out. The sample includes roughly 100,000 clones, over 55% of them seen just once. Sequencing input: PBMCs. The source of these receptors is a young woman in good health and CMV-seropositive. The CDR3 runs from the conserved cysteine through the conserved F or W. D genes are given only for firm matches. Expanded clones are given a class, and other clones once, few, many or no size at all.

size	D	V	J	DNA	CDR3
.	TRBD1	TRBV7-9	TRBJ2-5	TGTGCCAGCAGCAGACAGGGGGAAAAGACCCAGTACTTC	CASSRQGEKTQYF
.	TRBD2	TRBV18	TRBJ2-3	TGTGCCAGCTCACCAGCGAGCGGGGGGGGTTTTGATACGCAGTATTTT	CASSPASGGGFDTQYF
.	.	TRBV5-6	TRBJ2-1	TGTGCCAGCAGCTTGGTTAGCGGCTTAGAGCAGTTCTTC	CASSLVSGLEQFF
.	TRBD1	TRBV18	TRBJ2-1	TGTGCCAGCTCACCGGGGGACAGCCACAATGAGCAGTTCTTC	CASSPGDSHNEQFF
few	TRBD1	TRBV4-3	TRBJ2-1	TGCGCCAGCAGCTTGGGACAGGGCAACGTCAATGAGCAGTTCTTC	CASSLGQGNVNEQFF
.	TRBD2	TRBV30	TRBJ2-1	TGTGCCTGGAGTGTACTGGGACTAGCGGGACATAGCTCCTACAATGAGCAGTTCTTC	CAWSVLGLAGHSSYNEQFF
.	TRBD2	TRBV5-1	TRBJ2-1	TGCGCCAGCAGACTGGGGACTAACGGCCCCAATGAGCAGTTCTTC	CASRLGTNGPNEQFF
once	TRBD1	TRBV18	TRBJ1-2	TGTGCCAGCTCACCGTGGACAGGGCCCGATTATGGCTACACCTTC	CASSPWTGPDYGYTF
few	TRBD2	TRBV14	TRBJ2-1	TGTGCCAGCAGCCAATCAGCGGGAGGGGGCAATGAGCAGTTCTTC	CASSQSAGGGNEQFF
.	.	TRBV19	TRBJ2-3	TGTGCCAGTAGTCAACCCAGAGACCGGGACTCAGATACGCAGTATTTT	CASSQPRDRDSDTQYF
.	TRBD1	TRBV7-2	TRBJ1-2	TGTGCCAGCAGCTCAGGGGGGAGTGGCTACACCTTC	CASSSGGSGYTF
.	.	TRBV28	TRBJ2-3	TGTGCCAGCAGAACTGACAGGAGCTCTAGCACAGATACGCAGTATTTT	CASRTDRSSSTDTQYF
.	.	TRBV7-9	TRBJ1-1	TGTGCCAGCAGCTTAGCTTCGGGTCGGGACACCGAAGCTTTCTTT	CASSLASGRDTEAFF
few	TRBD1	TRBV6-4	TRBJ1-1	TGTGCCAGCAGTGAAACAGGGGCGGCAAGCACTGAAGCTTTCTTT	CASSETGAASTEAFF
.	.	TRBV5-6	TRBJ1-1	TGTGCCAGCAGCGTCGGCAGCGCGTCCACTGAAGCTTTCTTT	CASSVGSASTEAFF
once	TRBD2	TRBV18	TRBJ2-6	TGTGCCAGTGCGGTTAGCGGGGGGGCCGCTGGGGCCAACGTCCTGACTTTC	CASAVSGGAAGANVLTF
few	.	TRBV5-4	TRBJ1-2	TGTGCCAGCAGCCAAGATGAGGAGGTGGGGGGTGATGGCTACACCTTC	CASSQDEEVGGDGYTF
.	.	TRBV14	TRBJ1-1	TGTGCCAGCAGCCGTGGGCCGGCAGCTTTCTTT	CASSRGPAAFF
.	TRBD1	TRBV11-1	TRBJ1-5	TGTGCCAGCAGTCGTCGGACAGGGGAGATTTGCAATCAGCCCCAGCATTTT	CASSRRTGEICNQPQHF
.	.	TRBV6-5	TRBJ1-2	TGTGCCAGCAGTTACGGGGCGGAATATGGCTACACCTTC	CASSYGAEYGYTF
.	TRBD2	TRBV4-3	TRBJ2-3	TGCGCCAGCAGCCAAGATCTGGGGGGGGGTCCACGCACAGATACGCAGTATTTT	CASSQDLGGGPRTDTQYF
.	TRBD2	TRBV9	TRBJ2-1	TGTGCCAGCAGCGTAGATGAGCGGACTAGCGGGGTAAATGAGCAGTTCTTC	CASSVDERTSGVNEQFF
.	.	TRBV10-3	TRBJ1-5	TGTGCCATCCAAGGACAGCCCAATCAGCCCCAGCATTTT	CAIQGQPNQPQHF
once	.	TRBV18	TRBJ2-7	TGTGCCAGCACTTCTCGACAGAGTAGCTCCTACGAGCAGTACTTC	CASTSRQSSSYEQYF
.	TRBD1	TRBV27	TRBJ1-5	TGTGCCTCCCACCCGACAGGGGTGAGCAATCAGCCCCAGCATTTT	CASHPTGVSNQPQHF
.	TRBD2	TRBV10-1	TRBJ2-3	TGCGCCAGCAGTGTTCAAGACGCTAGCGGGAGGAGCACAGATACGCAGTATTTT	CASSVQDASGRSTDTQYF
.	TRBD1	TRBV5-4	TRBJ2-1	TGTGCCAGCAGCCCGGACCCGGACAGGCCTACCTACAATGAGCAGTTCTTC	CASSPDPDRPTYNEQFF
once	.	TRBV5-4	TRBJ2-6	TGTGCCAGCAGCCCAAGGATCACAGGGTCTGGGGCCAACGTCCTGACTTTC	CASSPRITGSGANVLTF
.	.	TRBV19	TRBJ2-6	TGTGCCAGTAGTCGTACTGGGGCCAACGGCCTGACTTTC	CASSRTGANGLTF
.	.	TRBV18	TRBJ2-3	TGTGCCAGCTCGCTGACAGGAAGCACAGATACGCAGTATTTT	CASSLTGSTDTQYF
.	.	TRBV7-2	TRBJ1-1	TGTGCCAGCAGCTTCCAGGGGAACACTGAAGCTTTCTTT	CASSFQGNTEAFF
.	.	TRBV19	TRBJ2-2	TGTGCCAGTAGTAAACGGTTGACCGGGGAGCTGTTTTTT	CASSKRLTGELFF
many	TRBD2	TRBV5-1	TRBJ2-1	TGCGCCAGCAGCTTGGGCGGGACTAGTTCCTACAATGAGCAGTTCTTC	CASSLGGTSSYNEQFF
.	.	TRBV6-4	TRBJ2-2	TGTGCCAGCAGTGACTCTCAGGGGAACACCGGGGAGCTGTTTTTT	CASSDSQGNTGELFF
few	TRBD1	TRBV11-2	TRBJ2-7	TGTGCCAGCAGTACGTACAGGGGTTACGAGCAGTACTTC	CASSTYRGYEQYF
.	TRBD1	TRBV5-6	TRBJ1-2	TGTGCCAGCAGCTTGGGGGACAGCAACCTAAGGGGCTACACCTTC	CASSLGDSNLRGYTF
.	.	TRBV19	TRBJ1-5	TGTGCCAGTAGTATAGATCGGGATCAGCCCCAGCATTTT	CASSIDRDQPQHF
once	TRBD1	TRBV19	TRBJ2-7	TGTGCCAGTAGTATATCGGGACAGGGGGCCTACGAGCAGTACTTC	CASSISGQGAYEQYF
.	TRBD1	TRBV14	TRBJ2-7	TGTGCCAGCAGCGGATGGACAGGGGGCACTTACGAGCAGTACTTC	CASSGWTGGTYEQYF
few	TRBD1	TRBV6-1	TRBJ1-2	TGTGCCAGCAGCCAGGGGGCGGATGGCTACACCTTC	CASSQGADGYTF
.	.	TRBV12-1	TRBJ1-5	TGTGCCAGCAGCCCCGGAGGAGGCGGTAATAGCAATCAGCCCCAGCATTTT	CASSPGGGGNSNQPQHF
.	.	TRBV6-6	TRBJ1-4	TGTGCCAGCAGTACCATTGACAGGAGGTCCGAAAAACTGTTTTTT	CASSTIDRRSEKLFF
.	.	TRBV27	TRBJ2-5	TGTGCCAGCAGTTCGGCGGGGCGGGAGACCCAGTACTTC	CASSSAGRETQYF
.	TRBD1	TRBV15	TRBJ1-3	TGTGCCACCAGCAAAGGTGAAGGGGGCGGAAACACCATATATTTT	CATSKGEGGGNTIYF
.	TRBD1	TRBV6-5	TRBJ1-1	TGTGCCAGCAGTTACGGACAGGGCGAAGCTTTCTTT	CASSYGQGEAFF
.	TRBD2	TRBV7-2	TRBJ2-7	TGTGCCAGCAGCCTCCCCCGGACTAGCGGGAGCTACGAGCAGTACTTC	CASSLPRTSGSYEQYF
few	.	TRBV7-2	TRBJ2-7	TGTGCCAGCAGCCAAGGGGGAAAGACCTACGAGCAGTACTTC	CASSQGGKTYEQYF
.	.	TRBV7-6	TRBJ1-1	TGTGCCAGCAGCAAGGGGAGGGAACGCACTGAAGCTTTCTTT	CASSKGRERTEAFF
.	TRBD2	TRBV4-2	TRBJ2-1	TGTGCCAGCAGCCAATCGACTAGCGGCACCTACAATGAGCAGTTCTTC	CASSQSTSGTYNEQFF
.	TRBD2	TRBV29-1	TRBJ2-1	TGCAGCGTTGAGAAGTGGACTAGTATTGAGCAGTTCTTC	CSVEKWTSIEQFF
.	.	TRBV4-3	TRBJ1-6	TGCGCCAGCAGCCAAATCTATCTTTGGAGGGATTCACCCCTCCACTTT	CASSQIYLWRDSPLHF
few	.	TRBV20-1	TRBJ2-3	TGCAGTGCTATGGACTCAGATACGCAGTATTTT	CSAMDSDTQYF
.	TRBD2	TRBV2	TRBJ2-1	TGTGCCAGCAGTGAAAGAAGCGGGATTGTTGAGCAGTTCTTC	CASSERSGIVEQFF